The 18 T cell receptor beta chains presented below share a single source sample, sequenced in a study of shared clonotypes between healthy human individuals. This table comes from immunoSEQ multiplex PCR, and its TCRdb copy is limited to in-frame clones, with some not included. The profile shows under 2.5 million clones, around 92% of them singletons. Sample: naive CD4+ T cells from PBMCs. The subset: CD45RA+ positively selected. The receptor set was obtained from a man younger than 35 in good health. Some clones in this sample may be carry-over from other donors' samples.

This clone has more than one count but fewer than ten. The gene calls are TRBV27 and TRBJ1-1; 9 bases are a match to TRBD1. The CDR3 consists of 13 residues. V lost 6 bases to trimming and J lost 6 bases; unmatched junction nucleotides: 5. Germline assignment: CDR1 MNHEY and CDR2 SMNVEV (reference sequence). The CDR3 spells CASRGDRVAEAFF. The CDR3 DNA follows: TGTGCCAGCAGGGGGGACAGGGTTGCTGAAGCTTTCTTT.

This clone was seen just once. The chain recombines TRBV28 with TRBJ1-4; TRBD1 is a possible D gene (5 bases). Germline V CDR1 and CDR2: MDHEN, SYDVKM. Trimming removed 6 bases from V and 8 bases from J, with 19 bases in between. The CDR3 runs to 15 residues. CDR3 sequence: CASRGTAELEEKLFF. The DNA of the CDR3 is TGTGCCAGCAGGGGGACGGCCGAACTGGAGGAAAAACTGTTTTTT.

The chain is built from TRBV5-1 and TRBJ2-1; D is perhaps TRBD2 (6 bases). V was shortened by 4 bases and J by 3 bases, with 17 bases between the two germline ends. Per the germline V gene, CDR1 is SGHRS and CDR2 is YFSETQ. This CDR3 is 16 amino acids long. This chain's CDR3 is CASSPSQRVYYNEQFF. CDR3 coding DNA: TGCGCCAGCAGCCCGTCCCAGCGGGTCTACTACAATGAGCAGTTCTTC.

Here the CDR3 reads CASSLSVGTDTQYF. In DNA form, the CDR3 reads TGTGCCAGCAGCTTATCAGTCGGCACAGATACGCAGTATTTT. The chain couples TRBV7-2 to TRBJ2-3, with D uncertain. The V end was cut by 2 bases, the J end by 1 base, with 7 bases between. The CDR3 sequence is 14 residues long. Germline V CDR1 and CDR2: SGHTA, FQGNSA.

The CDR3 nucleotides are TGCAGCGTTCGCAGCGGACACATCCTCGATACGCAGTATTTT. This gives the protein CSVRSGHILDTQYF. The chain combines TRBV29-1 with TRBJ2-3; D is tentatively TRBD1 or TRBD2 (5 bases each). The CDR3 runs to 14 residues. CDR1 and CDR2 from the germline V gene are SQVTM and ANQGSEA. Between the trimmed V and J ends, which lost 5 bases and 6 bases, there was a span of 18 bases.

CDR3 region: CAWSVLDLTGELFF. In DNA, the CDR3 is TGTGCCTGGAGTGTACTGGATCTTACCGGGGAGCTGTTTTTT. This chain links TRBV30 with TRBJ2-2, with D unresolved. Looked up from germline, CDR1 is GTSNPN and CDR2 is SVGIG (reference sequence). The CDR3 runs to 14 residues. Trimming pared 0 bases from V and 5 bases from J, leaving 10 bases between.

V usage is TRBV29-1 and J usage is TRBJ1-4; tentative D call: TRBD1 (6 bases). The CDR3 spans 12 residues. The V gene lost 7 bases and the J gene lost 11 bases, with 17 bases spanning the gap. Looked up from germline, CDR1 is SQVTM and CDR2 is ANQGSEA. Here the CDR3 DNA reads TGCAGCGGTAAACAGGGATCGGAGAAACTGTTTTTT. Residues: CSGKQGSEKLFF.

The CDR3 protein is CAWRRGPGLLNTGELFF. The CDR3 DNA is TGTGCCTGGAGGCGGGGGCCGGGACTCCTGAACACCGGGGAGCTGTTTTTT. The V gene is TRBV30, the J gene TRBJ2-2; perhaps TRBD2 as D (7 bases). The germline V gene has CDR1 GTSNPN and CDR2 SVGIG (reference sequence). V dropped 3 bases and J dropped 1 base, with 18 bases sitting between them. The CDR3 runs to 17 residues.

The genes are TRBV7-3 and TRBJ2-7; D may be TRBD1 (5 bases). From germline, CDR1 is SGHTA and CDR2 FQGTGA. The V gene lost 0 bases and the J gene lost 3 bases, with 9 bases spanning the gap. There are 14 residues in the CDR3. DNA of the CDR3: TGTGCCAGCAGCTTAACGCCAGGGAACTACGAGCAGTACTTC. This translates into CASSLTPGNYEQYF.

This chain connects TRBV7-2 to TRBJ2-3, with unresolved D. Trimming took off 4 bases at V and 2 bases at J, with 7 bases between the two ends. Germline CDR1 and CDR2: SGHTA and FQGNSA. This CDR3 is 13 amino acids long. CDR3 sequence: CASSSGPTDTQYF. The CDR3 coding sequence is TGTGCCAGCAGCTCCGGACCCACAGATACGCAGTATTTT.

The CDR3 sequence: CASSYGTLNEQFF. In DNA, the CDR3 is TGTGCCAGCAGTTACGGGACCCTTAATGAGCAGTTCTTC. The gene calls are TRBV6-6 and TRBJ2-1; D assignment may be TRBD1 or TRBD2 (5 bases each). V was clipped by 2 bases and J by 7 bases, with 9 bases between them. CDR1 MNHNY and CDR2 SVGAGI come from the germline V gene (reference sequence). CDR3 length: 13 residues.

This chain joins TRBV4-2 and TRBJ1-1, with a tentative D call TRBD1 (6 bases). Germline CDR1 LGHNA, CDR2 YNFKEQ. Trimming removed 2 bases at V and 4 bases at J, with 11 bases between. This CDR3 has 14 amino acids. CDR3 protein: CASSQHREGTEAFF. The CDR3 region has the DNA TGTGCCAGCAGCCAACACAGGGAGGGCACTGAAGCTTTCTTT.

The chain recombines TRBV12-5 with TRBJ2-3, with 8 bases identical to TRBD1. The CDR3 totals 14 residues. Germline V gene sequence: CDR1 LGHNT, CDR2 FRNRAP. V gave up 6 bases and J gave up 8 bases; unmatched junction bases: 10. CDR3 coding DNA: TGTGCTAGTGGCTGGACAGGGAGAGGGCGTACGCAGTATTTT. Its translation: CASGWTGRGRTQYF.

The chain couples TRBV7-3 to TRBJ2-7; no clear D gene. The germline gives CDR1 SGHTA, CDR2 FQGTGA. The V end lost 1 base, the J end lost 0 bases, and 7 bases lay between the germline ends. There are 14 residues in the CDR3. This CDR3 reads CASSLIAGSYEQYF. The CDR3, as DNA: TGTGCCAGCAGCTTAATTGCCGGCTCCTACGAGCAGTACTTC.

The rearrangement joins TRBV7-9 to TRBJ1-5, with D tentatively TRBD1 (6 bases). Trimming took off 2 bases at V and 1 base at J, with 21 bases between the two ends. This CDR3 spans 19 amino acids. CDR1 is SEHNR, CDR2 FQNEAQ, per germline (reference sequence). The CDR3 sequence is CASSLTGPSIGPSNQPQHF. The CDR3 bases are TGTGCCAGCAGCTTAACAGGGCCTAGCATAGGTCCAAGCAATCAGCCCCAGCATTTT. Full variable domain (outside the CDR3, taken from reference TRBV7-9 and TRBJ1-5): DTGVSQNPRHKITKRGQNVTFRCDPISEHNRLYWYRQTLGQGPEFLTYFQNEAQLEKSRLLSDRFSAERPKGSFSTLEIQRTEQGDSAMYLCASSLTGPSIGPSNQPQHFGDGTRLSIL.

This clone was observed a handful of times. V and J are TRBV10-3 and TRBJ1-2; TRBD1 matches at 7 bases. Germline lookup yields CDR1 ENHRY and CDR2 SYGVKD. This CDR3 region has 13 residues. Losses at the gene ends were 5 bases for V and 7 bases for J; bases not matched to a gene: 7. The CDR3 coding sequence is TGTGCCATCAGTCGAGACAGGGAAGGTGGCTACACCTTC. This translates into CAISRDREGGYTF.

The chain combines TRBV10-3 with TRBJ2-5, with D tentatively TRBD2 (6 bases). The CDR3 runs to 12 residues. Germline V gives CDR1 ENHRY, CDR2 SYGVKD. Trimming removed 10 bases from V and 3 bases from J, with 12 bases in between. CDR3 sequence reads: CATRDSEETQYF. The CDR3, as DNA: TGTGCCACCCGGGACTCGGAAGAGACCCAGTACTTC.

This chain's CDR3 is CASKTGGGNVNQPQHF. The CDR3 bases are TGTGCCAGCAAAACAGGGGGTGGCAATGTCAATCAGCCCCAGCATTTT. The rearrangement links TRBV28 to TRBJ1-5; 8 bases are a match to TRBD1. The CDR3 consists of 16 residues. V dropped 7 bases and J dropped 3; count of bases not matched to a gene: 11. Germline V gives CDR1 MDHEN, CDR2 SYDVKM.